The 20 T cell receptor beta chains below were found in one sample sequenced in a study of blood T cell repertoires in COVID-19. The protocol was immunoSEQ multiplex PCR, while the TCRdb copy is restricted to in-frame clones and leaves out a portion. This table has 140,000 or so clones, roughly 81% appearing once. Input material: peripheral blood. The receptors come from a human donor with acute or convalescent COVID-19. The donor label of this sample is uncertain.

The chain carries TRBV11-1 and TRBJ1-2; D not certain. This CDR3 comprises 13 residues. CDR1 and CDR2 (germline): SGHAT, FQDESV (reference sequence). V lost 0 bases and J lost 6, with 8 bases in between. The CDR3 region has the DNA TGTGCCAGCAGCTTAGCCGCTCAGGATGGCTACACCTTC. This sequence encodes CASSLAAQDGYTF.

Here the CDR3 reads CASSQLAGGKIGDEQFF. CDR3 nucleotides: TGTGCCAGCAGCCAACTAGCGGGCGGGAAAATAGGGGATGAGCAGTTCTTC. The rearrangement uses TRBV7-3 and TRBJ2-1; TRBD2 matches 9 bases. The CDR3 sequence is 17 residues long. Losses at the gene ends were 5 bases for V and 8 bases for J; bases not matched to a gene: 16. CDR1 is SGHTA, CDR2 FQGTGA, per germline. The full variable domain, its missing parts supplied by reference TRBV7-3 and TRBJ2-1, is GAGVSQTPSNKVTEKGKYVELRCDPISGHTALYWYRQSLGQGPEFLIYFQGTGAADDSGLPNDRFFAVRPEGSVSTLKIQRTERGDSAVYLCASSQLAGGKIGDEQFFGPGTRLTVL.

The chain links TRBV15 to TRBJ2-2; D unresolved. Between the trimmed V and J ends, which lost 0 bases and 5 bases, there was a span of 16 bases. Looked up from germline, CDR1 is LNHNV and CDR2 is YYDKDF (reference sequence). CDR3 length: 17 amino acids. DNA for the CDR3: TGTGCCACCAGCAGAGATCTTCTCACAGCTCAGACCGGGGAGCTGTTTTTT. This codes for CATSRDLLTAQTGELFF.

This CDR3 reads CSVDSRVVGTEAFF. CDR3 DNA sequence: TGCAGCGTTGATAGCAGGGTGGTGGGCACTGAAGCTTTCTTT. V gene TRBV29-1 combines with J gene TRBJ1-1; weak D call: TRBD1 (5 bases). The CDR3 is 14 residues long. Trimming cost V 3 bases and J 4 bases, with 15 bases left between them. Germline assignment: CDR1 SQVTM and CDR2 ANQGSEA.

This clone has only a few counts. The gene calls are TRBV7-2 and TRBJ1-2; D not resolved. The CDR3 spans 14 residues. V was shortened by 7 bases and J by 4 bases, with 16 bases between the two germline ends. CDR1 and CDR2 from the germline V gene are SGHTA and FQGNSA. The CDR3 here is CASKAGLEAYGYTF. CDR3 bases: TGTGCCAGCAAGGCCGGGTTGGAGGCCTATGGCTACACCTTC.

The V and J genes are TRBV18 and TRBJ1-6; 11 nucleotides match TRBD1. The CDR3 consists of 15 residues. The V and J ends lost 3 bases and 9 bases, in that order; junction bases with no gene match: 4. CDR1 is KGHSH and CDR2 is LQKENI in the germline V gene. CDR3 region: CASSPDRGLSSPLHF. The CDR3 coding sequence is TGTGCCAGCTCACCGGACAGGGGGCTCTCTTCACCCCTCCACTTT.

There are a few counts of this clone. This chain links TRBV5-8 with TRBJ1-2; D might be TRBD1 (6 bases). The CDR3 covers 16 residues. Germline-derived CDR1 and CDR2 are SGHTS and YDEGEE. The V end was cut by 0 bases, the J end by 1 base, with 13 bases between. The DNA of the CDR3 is TGTGCCAGCAGCTTGGCGAGTCAGGGGATTAACTATGGCTACACCTTC. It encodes CASSLASQGINYGYTF.

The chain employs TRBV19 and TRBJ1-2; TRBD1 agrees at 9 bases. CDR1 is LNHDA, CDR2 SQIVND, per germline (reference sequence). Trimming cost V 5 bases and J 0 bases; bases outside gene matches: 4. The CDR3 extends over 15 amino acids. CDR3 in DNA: TGTGCCAGTAGTGTAACAGGGGGCACTAACTATGGCTACACCTTC. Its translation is CASSVTGGTNYGYTF.

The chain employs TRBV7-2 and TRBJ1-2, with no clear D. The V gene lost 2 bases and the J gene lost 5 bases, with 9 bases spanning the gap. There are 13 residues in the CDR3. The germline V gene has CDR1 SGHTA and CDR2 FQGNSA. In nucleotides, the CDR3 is TGTGCCAGCAGCTTACGCGGTTTGTATGGCTACACCTTC. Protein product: CASSLRGLYGYTF.

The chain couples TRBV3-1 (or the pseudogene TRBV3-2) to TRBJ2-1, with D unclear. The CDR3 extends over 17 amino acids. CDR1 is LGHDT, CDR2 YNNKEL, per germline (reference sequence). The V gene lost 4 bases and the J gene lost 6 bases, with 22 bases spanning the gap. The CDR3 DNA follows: TGTGCCAGCAGCCGCCAACCTCAGTTCCGATTCAGCAATGAGCAGTTCTTC. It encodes CASSRQPQFRFSNEQFF.

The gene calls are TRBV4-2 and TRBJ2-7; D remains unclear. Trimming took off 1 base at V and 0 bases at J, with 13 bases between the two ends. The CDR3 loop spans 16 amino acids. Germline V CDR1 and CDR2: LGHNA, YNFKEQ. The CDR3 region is CASSQAGSLLSYEQYF. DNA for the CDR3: TGTGCCAGCAGCCAAGCCGGGTCCCTACTCTCCTACGAGCAGTACTTC.

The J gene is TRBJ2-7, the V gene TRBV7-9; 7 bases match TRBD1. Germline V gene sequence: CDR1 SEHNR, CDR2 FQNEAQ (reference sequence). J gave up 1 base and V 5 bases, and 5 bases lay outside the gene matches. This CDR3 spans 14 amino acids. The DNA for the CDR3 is TGTGCCAGCAGCGGGACAGAGGTATCCTACGAGCAGTACTTC. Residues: CASSGTEVSYEQYF.

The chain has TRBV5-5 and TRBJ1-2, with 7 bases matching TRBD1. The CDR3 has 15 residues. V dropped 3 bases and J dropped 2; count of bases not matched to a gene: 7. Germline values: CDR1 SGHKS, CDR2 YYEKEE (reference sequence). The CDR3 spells CASSWAGQTNYGYTF. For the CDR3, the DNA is TGTGCCAGCAGCTGGGCGGGACAGACAAACTATGGCTACACCTTC.

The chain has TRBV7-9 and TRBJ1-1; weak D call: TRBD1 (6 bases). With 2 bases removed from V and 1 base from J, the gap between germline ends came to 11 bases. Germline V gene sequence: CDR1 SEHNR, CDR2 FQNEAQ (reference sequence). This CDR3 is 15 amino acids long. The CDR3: CASSLIGRGNTEAFF. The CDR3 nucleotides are TGTGCCAGCAGCTTAATCGGCAGGGGGAACACTGAAGCTTTCTTT.

This CDR3 reads CATAENTDTQYF. The DNA for the CDR3 is TGTGCCACAGCGGAAAACACAGATACGCAGTATTTT. This rearrangement joins TRBV24-1 to TRBJ2-3; TRBD2 might be the D (5 bases). The V gene's germline CDR1 is KGHDR and CDR2 SFDVKD. V was clipped by 10 bases and J by 2 bases, with 9 bases between them. The CDR3 contains 12 residues.

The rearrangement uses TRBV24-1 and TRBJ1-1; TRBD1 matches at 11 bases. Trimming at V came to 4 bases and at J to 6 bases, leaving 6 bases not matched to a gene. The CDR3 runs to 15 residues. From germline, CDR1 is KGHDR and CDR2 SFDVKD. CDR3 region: CATSEGQGAVAEAFF. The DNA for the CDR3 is TGTGCCACCAGTGAAGGACAGGGGGCGGTGGCTGAAGCTTTCTTT.

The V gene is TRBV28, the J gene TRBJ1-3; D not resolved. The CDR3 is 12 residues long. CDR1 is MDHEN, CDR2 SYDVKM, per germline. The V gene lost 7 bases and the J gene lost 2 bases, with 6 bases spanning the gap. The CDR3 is CASNGAGNTIYF. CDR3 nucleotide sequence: TGTGCCAGCAACGGGGCTGGAAACACCATATATTTT.

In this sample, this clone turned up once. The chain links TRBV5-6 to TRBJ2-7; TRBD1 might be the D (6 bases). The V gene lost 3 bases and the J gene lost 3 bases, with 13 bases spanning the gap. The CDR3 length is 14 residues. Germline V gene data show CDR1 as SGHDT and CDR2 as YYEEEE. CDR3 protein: CASSSYRVGYEQYF. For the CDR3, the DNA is TGTGCCAGCAGCTCTTACAGGGTAGGCTACGAGCAGTACTTC.

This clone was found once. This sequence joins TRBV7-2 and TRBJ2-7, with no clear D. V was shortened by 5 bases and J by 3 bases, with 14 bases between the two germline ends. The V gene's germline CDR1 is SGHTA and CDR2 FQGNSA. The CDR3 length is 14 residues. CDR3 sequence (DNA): TGTGCCAGCAGCCCACGGCAGGCCAACTACGAGCAGTACTTC. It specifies CASSPRQANYEQYF.

The CDR3 region has the DNA TGCGCCAGCAGTGCCGGACTAGGGGTCGAGCAGTACTTC. Translation gives CASSAGLGVEQYF. This chain connects TRBV10-2 to TRBJ2-7, with 7 bases aligning to TRBD2. Per germline, CDR1 WSHSY and CDR2 SAAADI. The V and J ends lost 4 bases and 6 bases, in that order; junction bases with no gene match: 6. This CDR3 comprises 13 residues.